This is a list of T cell receptor beta chains from one sample in a study of CD4+ T cells in melanoma. TCRdb keeps only in-frame clones here, not all; method: immunoSEQ multiplex PCR. The profile shows around 130,000 clones, approximately 91% of them singletons. Receptor source: a human donor with melanoma. Each CDR3 is given with its conserved first and last residue. Each record gives: J gene, V gene, clone size, CDR3 protein. Rows give clone size only sometimes, using once, few, many, or a class for an expanded clone.

J gene: TRBJ1-4
V gene: TRBV18
clone size: once
CDR3 protein: CASSPPGATNEKLFF

J gene: TRBJ1-1
V gene: TRBV27
clone size: -
CDR3 protein: CASSFTPLGTEAFF

J gene: TRBJ1-2
V gene: TRBV9
clone size: -
CDR3 protein: CASSANRENYGYTF

J gene: TRBJ2-7
V gene: TRBV18
clone size: -
CDR3 protein: CASSPGSQSYEQYF

J gene: TRBJ2-7
V gene: TRBV27
clone size: -
CDR3 protein: CASKAQGLAGAIYEQYF

J gene: TRBJ1-6
V gene: TRBV27
clone size: -
CDR3 protein: CASRTRGRGRGFYSPLHF

J gene: TRBJ1-1
V gene: TRBV11-1
clone size: -
CDR3 protein: CASNWGANTEAFF

J gene: TRBJ2-1
V gene: TRBV4-1
clone size: -
CDR3 protein: CASSQYGTGTYNEQFF

J gene: TRBJ2-7
V gene: TRBV27
clone size: once
CDR3 protein: CASSFLAGGREQYF

J gene: TRBJ1-5
V gene: TRBV9
clone size: -
CDR3 protein: CASSPRTEPPPQHF

J gene: TRBJ1-3
V gene: TRBV18
clone size: -
CDR3 protein: CASSPTGTGSNTIYF

J gene: TRBJ1-2
V gene: TRBV30
clone size: -
CDR3 protein: CAWSVPGVNYGYTF

J gene: TRBJ1-1
V gene: TRBV19
clone size: -
CDR3 protein: CASSHRATGGSTEAFF

J gene: TRBJ2-5
V gene: TRBV7-7
clone size: few
CDR3 protein: CASSPRGLGQGFETQYF

J gene: TRBJ1-6
V gene: TRBV5-1
clone size: -
CDR3 protein: CASSSTSGTGVNSPLHF

J gene: TRBJ2-1
V gene: TRBV7-9
clone size: -
CDR3 protein: CASSLALREQFF

J gene: TRBJ1-2
V gene: TRBV5-6
clone size: -
CDR3 protein: CASSLRGLEANYGYTF

J gene: TRBJ1-5
V gene: TRBV6-6
clone size: -
CDR3 protein: CASRITTGYQPQHF

J gene: TRBJ2-7
V gene: TRBV5-8
clone size: few
CDR3 protein: CASSWGGSNYEQYF

J gene: TRBJ1-2
V gene: TRBV7-9
clone size: -
CDR3 protein: CASSSKGAGNYGYTF

J gene: TRBJ2-5
V gene: TRBV2
clone size: -
CDR3 protein: CASSEEWGAGETQYF

J gene: TRBJ2-7
V gene: TRBV30
clone size: -
CDR3 protein: CAWRSRGAGYEQYF

J gene: TRBJ1-6
V gene: TRBV4-2
clone size: -
CDR3 protein: CASSGRQGGNSPLHF

J gene: TRBJ2-5
V gene: TRBV18
clone size: -
CDR3 protein: CASSPGTGFQETQYF

J gene: TRBJ1-2
V gene: TRBV2
clone size: -
CDR3 protein: CASSGPGAGSGYTF

J gene: TRBJ1-5
V gene: TRBV7-2
clone size: -
CDR3 protein: CASSLFQGDQPQHF

J gene: TRBJ2-1
V gene: TRBV5-1
clone size: -
CDR3 protein: CASSLATGTGVYNEQFF

J gene: TRBJ2-3
V gene: TRBV18
clone size: -
CDR3 protein: CASSPPWPSTDTQYF

J gene: TRBJ1-2
V gene: TRBV19
clone size: -
CDR3 protein: CASSLQGARYGYTF

J gene: TRBJ2-3
V gene: TRBV11-2
clone size: -
CDR3 protein: CASSYQRGGTDTQYF

J gene: TRBJ2-7
V gene: TRBV6-5
clone size: -
CDR3 protein: CASRTGVYEQYF

J gene: TRBJ2-5
V gene: TRBV7-9
clone size: once
CDR3 protein: CASSLVVTTNRETQYF